The rows below give T cell receptor beta chains drawn from one sample of a study of OX40 agonist ivuxolimab in advanced cancers. Produced via immunoSEQ multiplex PCR; TCRdb's table is partial and in-frame only. The sample records tens of thousands of clones, about 93% being singletons. Sequenced material: CD4+ or CD8+ T cells sorted from blood, taken in a trial of the OX40 agonist ivuxolimab. Receptor source: an adult with an advanced solid tumor such as melanoma, head and neck, liver or kidney cancer. Both conserved end residues are part of each CDR3. A D gene is named only where the DNA matches it firmly. Not every row has a clone size; where given, it reads once, few, many or a size class.

14	.	TRBD1	TRBJ2-7	TRBV2	CATNTGGWEREQYF	TGTGCCACCAATACAGGGGGGTGGGAACGCGAGCAGTACTTC
15	.	.	TRBJ1-2	TRBV18	CASSPRTASNYGYTF	TGTGCCAGCTCACCACGGACAGCCTCTAACTATGGCTACACCTTC
15	.	.	TRBJ1-5	TRBV18	CASSPDSYSNQPQHF	TGTGCCAGCTCACCAGACAGCTATAGCAATCAGCCCCAGCATTTT
15	.	TRBD2	TRBJ2-3	TRBV10-1	CASSDGAGNTDTQYF	TGCGCCAGCAGTGACGGAGCGGGAAACACAGATACGCAGTATTTT
15	once	TRBD2	TRBJ2-3	TRBV9	CASSVSGTSTDTQYF	TGTGCCAGCAGCGTTAGCGGGACTAGCACAGATACGCAGTATTTT
13	.	TRBD1	TRBJ2-1	TRBV6-5	CASTGTEYNEQFF	TGTGCCAGCACCGGGACAGAATACAATGAGCAGTTCTTC
15	.	.	TRBJ2-4	TRBV19	CASTISGLAKNIQYF	TGTGCCAGTACCATCTCCGGTCTAGCCAAAAACATTCAGTACTTC
15	.	TRBD2	TRBJ2-1	TRBV4-2	CASSPWTSGISEQFF	TGTGCCAGCAGCCCTTGGACTAGCGGGATTAGTGAGCAGTTCTTC
15	.	.	TRBJ2-7	TRBV6-1	CASSRDEVLLYEQYF	TGTGCCAGCAGCCGCGACGAGGTACTTCTCTACGAGCAGTACTTC
12	once	.	TRBJ1-1	TRBV6-6	CASSNPAGHAFF	TGTGCCAGCAGTAACCCCGCGGGGCACGCTTTCTTT
13	.	.	TRBJ2-3	TRBV18	CASHPGYSDTQYF	TGTGCCAGCCATCCAGGGTATTCAGATACGCAGTATTTT
16	.	.	TRBJ2-1	TRBV18	CASSPGGPGSGNEQFF	TGTGCCAGCTCACCTGGCGGCCCGGGGAGCGGCAATGAGCAGTTCTTC
17	.	TRBD2	TRBJ2-3	TRBV9	CASSVDESSGVTDTQYF	TGTGCCAGCAGCGTAGATGAGTCTAGCGGGGTTACAGATACGCAGTATTTT
16	few	.	TRBJ2-4	TRBV10-3	CAISTGTDLAKNIQYF	TGTGCCATCTCTACCGGGACGGATTTAGCCAAAAACATTCAGTACTTC
12	.	TRBD1	TRBJ2-1	TRBV6-5	CASSDRGNEQFF	TGTGCCAGCAGTGACAGGGGGAATGAGCAGTTCTTC
14	.	.	TRBJ2-5	TRBV18	CASSPLAAKETQYF	TGTGCCAGCTCACCACTAGCGGCGAAAGAGACCCAGTACTTC
13	.	TRBD1	TRBJ2-7	TRBV2	CASSEIRAEQGDF	TGTGCCAGCAGTGAGATAAGAGCTGAACAGGGGGACTTC
13	.	.	TRBJ2-7	TRBV6-6	CASSPGLNYEQYF	TGTGCCAGCAGCCCGGGCCTTAACTACGAGCAGTACTTC
14	.	.	TRBJ1-2	TRBV6-5	CASSRTRGDYGYTF	TGTGCCAGCAGTCGGACAAGAGGAGACTATGGCTACACCTTC
13	.	.	TRBJ1-1	TRBV14	CASSKVFDTEAFF	TGTGCCAGCAGCAAGGTTTTCGACACTGAAGCTTTCTTT
14	few	TRBD1	TRBJ2-7	TRBV19	CASSTQGADYEQYF	TGTGCCAGTAGTACCCAGGGGGCGGACTACGAGCAGTACTTC
15	.	.	TRBJ1-5	TRBV19	CASNPSQVGNQPQHF	TGTGCCAGTAATCCGTCCCAGGTCGGCAATCAGCCCCAGCATTTT
15	.	.	TRBJ1-4	TRBV9	CASSGSGQGYEKLFF	TGTGCCAGCAGCGGCTCGGGGCAGGGGTATGAAAAACTGTTTTTT